This TCR beta chain came from a study of graft-versus-host responses after intestinal transplantation. Profiling relied on immunoSEQ multiplex PCR, and the TCRdb table lists in-frame clones only, not all of them. The repertoire holds 40,000 or so clones, roughly 90% seen once, with approximately 6.9% in the top ten. Study-level points and caveats: GvH clonotypes were identified within recipient marrow, with a subset emerging first in ileum or blood.

Germline CDR1 and CDR2: KGHSH and LQKENI. This CDR3 has 16 residues. The V gene lost 0 bases and the J gene lost 6 bases, with 18 bases spanning the gap. Details on this clone: What it binds is unknown.

The sequence was obtained from a human patient who received an intestinal transplant, so some T cells may come from the graft donor. The sequencing used PBMCs, collected around 280 days after transplant. This chain uses TRBV18 with TRBJ2-7; the D gene is possibly TRBD1 (6 bases). CDR3 in amino acids: CASSPPGTGNSVEQYF. Written as DNA, the CDR3 is TGTGCCAGCTCACCACCGGGAACAGGGAATTCCGTCGAGCAGTACTTC.